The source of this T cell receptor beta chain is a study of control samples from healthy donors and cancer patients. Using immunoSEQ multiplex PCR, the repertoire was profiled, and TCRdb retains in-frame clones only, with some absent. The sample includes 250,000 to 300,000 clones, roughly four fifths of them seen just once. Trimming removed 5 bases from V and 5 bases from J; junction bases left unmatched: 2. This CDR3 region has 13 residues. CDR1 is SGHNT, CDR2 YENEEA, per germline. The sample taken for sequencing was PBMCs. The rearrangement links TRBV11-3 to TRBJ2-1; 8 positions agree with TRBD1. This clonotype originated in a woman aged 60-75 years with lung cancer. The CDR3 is CASSRTGNNEQFF. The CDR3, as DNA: TGTGCCAGCAGCCGGACAGGGAACAATGAGCAGTTCTTC.